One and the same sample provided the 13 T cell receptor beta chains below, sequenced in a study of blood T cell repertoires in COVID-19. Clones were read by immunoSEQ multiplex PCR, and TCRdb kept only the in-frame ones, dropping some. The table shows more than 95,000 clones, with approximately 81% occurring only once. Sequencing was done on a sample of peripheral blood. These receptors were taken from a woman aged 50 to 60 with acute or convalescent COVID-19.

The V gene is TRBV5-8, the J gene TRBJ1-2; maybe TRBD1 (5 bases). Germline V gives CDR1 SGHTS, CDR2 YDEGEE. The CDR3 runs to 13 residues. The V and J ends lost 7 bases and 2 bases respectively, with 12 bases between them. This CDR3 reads CASQGPGNYGYTF. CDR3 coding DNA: TGTGCCAGCCAAGGTCCAGGGAACTATGGCTACACCTTC.

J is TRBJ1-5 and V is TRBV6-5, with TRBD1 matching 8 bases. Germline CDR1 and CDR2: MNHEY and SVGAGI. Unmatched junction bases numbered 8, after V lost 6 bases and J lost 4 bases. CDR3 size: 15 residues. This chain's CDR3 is CASRSQGALNQPQHF. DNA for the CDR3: TGTGCCAGCAGGTCCCAGGGGGCGCTTAATCAGCCCCAGCATTTT.

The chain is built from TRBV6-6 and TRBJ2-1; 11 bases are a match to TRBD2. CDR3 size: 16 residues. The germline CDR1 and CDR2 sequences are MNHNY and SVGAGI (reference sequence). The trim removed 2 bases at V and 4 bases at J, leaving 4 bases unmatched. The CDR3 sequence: CASSYVGTSGYNEQFF. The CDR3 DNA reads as TGTGCCAGCAGTTACGTCGGGACTAGCGGTTACAATGAGCAGTTCTTC.

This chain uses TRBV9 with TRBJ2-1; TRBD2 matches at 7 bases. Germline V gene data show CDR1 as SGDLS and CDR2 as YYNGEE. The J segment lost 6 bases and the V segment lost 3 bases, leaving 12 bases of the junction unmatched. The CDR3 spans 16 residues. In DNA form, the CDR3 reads TGTGCCAGCAGCGACCCCGCGGCAGGGAGGGGCAATGAGCAGTTCTTC. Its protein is CASSDPAAGRGNEQFF.

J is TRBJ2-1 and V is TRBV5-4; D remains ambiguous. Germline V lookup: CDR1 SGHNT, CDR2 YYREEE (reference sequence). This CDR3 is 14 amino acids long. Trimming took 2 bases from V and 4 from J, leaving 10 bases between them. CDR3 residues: CASSFPSRYNEQFF. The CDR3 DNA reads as TGTGCCAGCAGCTTTCCATCCCGGTACAATGAGCAGTTCTTC.

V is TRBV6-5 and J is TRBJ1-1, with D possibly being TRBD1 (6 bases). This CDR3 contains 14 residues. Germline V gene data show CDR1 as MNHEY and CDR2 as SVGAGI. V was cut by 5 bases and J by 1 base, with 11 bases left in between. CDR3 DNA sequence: TGTGCCAGCAGTATTGACAGGCAGAACACTGAAGCTTTCTTT. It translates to CASSIDRQNTEAFF.

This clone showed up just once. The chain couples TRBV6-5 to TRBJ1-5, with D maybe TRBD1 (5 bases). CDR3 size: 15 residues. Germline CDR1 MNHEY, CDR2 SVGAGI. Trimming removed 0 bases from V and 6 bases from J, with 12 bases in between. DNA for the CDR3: TGTGCCAGCAGTTACTCATCAGGGCCGGCTCAGCCCCAGCATTTT. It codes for CASSYSSGPAQPQHF.

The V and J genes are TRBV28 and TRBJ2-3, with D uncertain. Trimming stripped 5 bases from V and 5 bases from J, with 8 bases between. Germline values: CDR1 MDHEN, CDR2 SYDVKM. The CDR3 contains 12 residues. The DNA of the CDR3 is TGTGCCAGCAGTCCCCCCGGAGATACGCAGTATTTT. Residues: CASSPPGDTQYF.

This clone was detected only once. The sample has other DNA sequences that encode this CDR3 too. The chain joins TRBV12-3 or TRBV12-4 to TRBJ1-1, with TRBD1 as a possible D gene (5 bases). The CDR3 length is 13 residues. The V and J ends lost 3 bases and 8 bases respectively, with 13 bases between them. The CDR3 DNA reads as TGTGCCAGCAGTTTGCTTGGACGGGGGGAAGCTTTCTTT. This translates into CASSLLGRGEAFF.

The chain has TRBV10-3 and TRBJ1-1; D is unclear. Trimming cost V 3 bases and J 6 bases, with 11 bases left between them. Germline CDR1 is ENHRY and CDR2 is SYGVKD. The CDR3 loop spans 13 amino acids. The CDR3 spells CAISELGSSEAFF. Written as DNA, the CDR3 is TGTGCCATCAGTGAACTAGGATCGTCTGAAGCTTTCTTT.

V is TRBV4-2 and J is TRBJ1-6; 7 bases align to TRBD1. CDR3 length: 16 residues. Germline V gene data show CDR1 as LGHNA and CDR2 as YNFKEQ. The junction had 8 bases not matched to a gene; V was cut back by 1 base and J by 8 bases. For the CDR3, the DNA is TGTGCCAGCAGCCAAGCTTCGGACAGGTGGTATTCACCCCTCCACTTT. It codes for CASSQASDRWYSPLHF.

In nucleotides, the CDR3 is TGTGCCTGGAGACCCGGGACAGGCCGAACTAATGAAAAACTGTTTTTT. This translates into CAWRPGTGRTNEKLFF. The chain has TRBV30 and TRBJ1-4, with TRBD1 matching 8 bases. V lost 3 bases and J lost 1; bases outside the gene matches: 7. This CDR3 comprises 16 residues. The germline V gene encodes CDR1 GTSNPN and CDR2 SVGIG (reference sequence).

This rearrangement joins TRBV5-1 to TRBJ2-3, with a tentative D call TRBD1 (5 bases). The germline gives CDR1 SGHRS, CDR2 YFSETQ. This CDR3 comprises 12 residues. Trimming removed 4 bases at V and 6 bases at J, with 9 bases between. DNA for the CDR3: TGCGCCAGCAGCGGGAACAGGGATACGCAGTATTTT. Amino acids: CASSGNRDTQYF.